Listed below are T cell receptor beta chains from one sample, sequenced in a study of shared clonotypes between healthy human individuals. Using immunoSEQ multiplex PCR, the repertoire was profiled, and TCRdb retains in-frame clones only, with some absent. The table has roughly 2,000,000 clones, roughly 93% seen once. The sample comprised naive CD8+ T cells from PBMCs. These receptors were obtained from a man aged 18 to 29 in good health. Some clones in this sample may be carry-over from other donors' samples. Each CDR3 is given with its conserved first and last residue. The D gene is left open where the match is weak. Clone size is given for some rows only: seen once, a few or many times, or a class if the clone is expanded.

size	D	V	J	DNA	CDR3
NA	TRBD1	TRBV10-2	TRBJ1-3	TGCGCCAGCAGTGAGTCCACAGGGGGCAGTGGAAACACCATATATTTT	CASSESTGGSGNTIYF
NA	NA	TRBV4-1	TRBJ2-5	TGCGCCAGCAGCCATAACAGGGGAGGCGATGAGACCCAGTACTTC	CASSHNRGGDETQYF
NA	TRBD1	TRBV27	TRBJ1-2	TGTGCCAGCAGTTTATCCGGACAGGTGAGGGGCTACACCTTC	CASSLSGQVRGYTF
NA	NA	TRBV4-2	TRBJ2-7	TGTGCCAGCAGCCAGGAAGGTGGTGAGCAGTACTTC	CASSQEGGEQYF
NA	NA	TRBV10-1	TRBJ2-1	TGCGCCAGCAGTGAGCTAATCAACAATGAGCAGTTCTTC	CASSELINNEQFF
NA	NA	TRBV7-8	TRBJ1-2	TGTGCCAGCAGCGTTCACACCGGGACTGAATTGATCTATGGCTACACCTTC	CASSVHTGTELIYGYTF
NA	NA	TRBV6-5	TRBJ2-7	TGTGCCAGCAGTAAAAGTCCCTACGAGCAGTACTTC	CASSKSPYEQYF
NA	TRBD1	TRBV5-1	TRBJ2-1	TGCGCCAGCAGCTCCCGGGACAGTCTCTACAATGAGCAGTTCTTC	CASSSRDSLYNEQFF
NA	NA	TRBV19	TRBJ2-3	TGTGCCAGTAGTATAAGGCTTTTCACAGATACGCAGTATTTT	CASSIRLFTDTQYF
NA	NA	TRBV21-1	TRBJ2-2	TGTGCCGCCCCGGAAAAGGGACAGGGGAAAACCGGGGAGCTGTTTTTT	CAAPEKGQGKTGELFF
NA	TRBD2	TRBV9	TRBJ2-1	TGTGCCAGCAGCGTATCCAGCGGGAGGGGTAATGAGCAGTTCTTC	CASSVSSGRGNEQFF
NA	TRBD2	TRBV28	TRBJ2-2	TGTGCCAGCGAATTGGCCCTAGCGGGTTCTCTCACCGGGGAGCTGTTTTTT	CASELALAGSLTGELFF
NA	NA	TRBV11-2	TRBJ2-1	TGTGCCAGCAGCAGTCCTAAGCGCGCCAATGAGCAGTTCTTC	CASSSPKRANEQFF
NA	TRBD2	TRBV27	TRBJ2-3	TGTGCCAGCAGGGGACTAGCGACTAGCACAGATACGCAGTATTTT	CASRGLATSTDTQYF
NA	TRBD1	TRBV5-6	TRBJ2-7	TGTGCCAGCAGCTTCAGGACAGGGCGCTTGGGGCCCTACGAGCAGTACTTC	CASSFRTGRLGPYEQYF
NA	NA	TRBV29-1	TRBJ1-1	TGCAGCGTTGAAAGTTTCGAGGACACTGAAGCTTTCTTT	CSVESFEDTEAFF
NA	NA	TRBV27	TRBJ1-1	TGTGCCAGCAGTCCCAGATTCGGACAGATCGAAGCTTTCTTT	CASSPRFGQIEAFF
NA	NA	TRBV5-4	TRBJ1-1	TGTGCCAGCAGACAACTCCGGGACACCGACACTGAAGCTTTCTTT	CASRQLRDTDTEAFF
NA	NA	TRBV30	TRBJ2-7	TGTGCCTGGAGTCAGGGCTTTAGGGCCGAGCAGTACTTC	CAWSQGFRAEQYF
NA	TRBD1	TRBV29-1	TRBJ1-2	TGCAGCGTTGAGCCGGGACAGGGGGCGTTCTATGGCTACACCTTC	CSVEPGQGAFYGYTF
NA	NA	TRBV6-1	TRBJ2-2	TGTGCCAGCAGTGAACAACCCTTTAACACCGGGGAGCTGTTTTTT	CASSEQPFNTGELFF
NA	TRBD2	TRBV28	TRBJ2-7	TGTGCCAGCACCCCCCGCGGGAGCTCCTACGAGCAGTACTTC	CASTPRGSSYEQYF
once	NA	TRBV4-1	TRBJ2-1	TGCGCCAGCAGCGAGGTGAGCTCCTACAATGAGCAGTTCTTC	CASSEVSSYNEQFF
NA	NA	TRBV7-9	TRBJ1-1	TGTGCCAGCAGCTCCACCCGACAGCAGAACACTGAAGCTTTCTTT	CASSSTRQQNTEAFF
once	NA	TRBV27	TRBJ2-7	TGTGCCAGCAGCCTGGTGGGGGCCACCTCCTACGAGCAGTACTTC	CASSLVGATSYEQYF
NA	NA	TRBV9	TRBJ2-1	TGTGCCAGCAGCGCAGGGGTTACTGAGCAGTTCTTC	CASSAGVTEQFF
NA	TRBD1	TRBV27	TRBJ1-2	TGTGCCAGCAGTCTGGGGACAGGGGGCGGCTATGGCTACACCTTC	CASSLGTGGGYGYTF
NA	TRBD1	TRBV27	TRBJ1-2	TGTGCCAGCAGTTTTTCAGGGGGCTATGGCTACACCTTC	CASSFSGGYGYTF
NA	TRBD2	TRBV27	TRBJ2-3	TGTGCCAGCAGTCCGCAGCGGGAGGGAACAGATACGCAGTATTTT	CASSPQREGTDTQYF
NA	NA	TRBV7-9	TRBJ2-1	TGTGCCAGCAGCGTATTCGAGGGAGGTAGCTACAATGAGCAGTTCTTC	CASSVFEGGSYNEQFF
NA	NA	TRBV5-4	TRBJ1-3	TGTGCCAGCAGCACAGGGTCCTTCTCTGGAAACACCATATATTTT	CASSTGSFSGNTIYF
NA	TRBD1	TRBV4-1	TRBJ1-2	TGCGCCAGCAGCCAAAGCCGGGGACAGGGTCCAACTAACTATGGCTACACCTTC	CASSQSRGQGPTNYGYTF
NA	NA	TRBV19	TRBJ1-2	TGTGCCAGTAGTATAGATAGTCGGCCGCTGGCTAACTATGGCTACACCTTC	CASSIDSRPLANYGYTF
NA	TRBD1	TRBV6-4	TRBJ2-7	TGTGCCAGGAGCAAGACAGGGTATACTTCCTACGAGCAGTACTTC	CARSKTGYTSYEQYF
NA	NA	TRBV28	TRBJ2-2	TGTGCCAGCAGTTTACTGAAAACCTCCGCGACATACGACACCGGGGAGCTGTTTTTT	CASSLLKTSATYDTGELFF
NA	NA	TRBV27	TRBJ2-1	TGTGCCAGCAGTTTGAGGCTCAGGAATGAGCAGTTCTTC	CASSLRLRNEQFF
NA	TRBD2	TRBV7-8	TRBJ2-1	TGTGCCAGCAGCTTAGATAACTTTTGGCTAGCGGGCAATGAGCAGTTCTTC	CASSLDNFWLAGNEQFF
NA	NA	TRBV6-1	TRBJ2-2	TGTGCCAGCATGGGTCTAACCGGGGAGCTGTTTTTT	CASMGLTGELFF
once	NA	TRBV7-3	TRBJ2-1	TGTGCCAGCAGCTTACGCGAGCCGTACAATGAGCAGTTCTTC	CASSLREPYNEQFF
NA	NA	TRBV19	TRBJ1-1	TGTGCCAGTAGTACGATGGGGGGGGCTGAAGCTTTCTTT	CASSTMGGAEAFF
NA	NA	TRBV7-9	TRBJ2-2	TGTGCCAGCAGCTTAGGTGGATTGTCCACCGGGGAGCTGTTTTTT	CASSLGGLSTGELFF
NA	NA	TRBV7-6	TRBJ2-3	TGTGCCAGCAGCCGAGACTACACAGATACGCAGTATTTT	CASSRDYTDTQYF
NA	NA	TRBV19	TRBJ2-1	TGTGCCAGTAGTATAGGGTTCGTAAAGAGCTCCTACAATGAGCAGTTCTTC	CASSIGFVKSSYNEQFF
NA	TRBD1	TRBV28	TRBJ2-7	TGTGCCAGCAGTTTATGGGACAGGGGCTACTCCTACGAGCAGTACTTC	CASSLWDRGYSYEQYF
NA	TRBD1	TRBV7-8	TRBJ2-3	TGTGCCAGCAGCTTAGAGGGACAGGGCACAGATACGCAGTATTTT	CASSLEGQGTDTQYF
NA	TRBD2	TRBV14	TRBJ2-7	TGTGCCAGCAGCTATGGAACTAGCGGGAGCATCTACGAGCAGTACTTC	CASSYGTSGSIYEQYF
NA	NA	TRBV5-1	TRBJ1-1	TGCGCCAGCAGCTTGGCGAGGGAGGAGACTGAAGCTTTCTTT	CASSLAREETEAFF
NA	NA	TRBV9	TRBJ2-3	TGTGCCAGCAGCGTATACGACCGAGGAGATACGCAGTATTTT	CASSVYDRGDTQYF